This T cell receptor beta chain was observed in a study of T cells in tuberculosis (dated by TCRdb to about 2018). About the full investigation: The study combined CD1B tetramers and high-throughput TCR immunosequencing to characterize T cells specific for the mycobacterial lipid antigen glucose monomycolate (GMM).

TCR-alpha and TCR-beta chains were sequenced unpaired, so chain pairing information was not available. The immunoSEQ multiplex PCR assay was used to generate TCR libraries, with TCR-beta and/or TCR-alpha/delta assays applied to each sample. The amplified TCR libraries were sequenced on the Illumina high-throughput platform. The authors' analysis ran thus. Clustering and dimensionality reduction relied on pairwise TCRdist distances among GMM-specific receptors from T cells that were either sorted ex vivo or expanded in vitro. Sequence motifs defined by gene usage and CDR3 content were tested for enrichment in tetramer-positive versus tetramer-negative populations. Drawn from immuneACCESS, this table holds only the in-frame rearrangements with V and J called that TCRdb kept. Clones are partly lost; checked studies trace under half to an unresolved V gene and leave the rest unexplained. Clone size and V and J calls were adopted from that table, with D and trimming inferred from the DNA. For this sample the table gives 85,000 to 100,000 clones, of which roughly 91% were detected only once. The ten largest clones take up around 1.8% of the sample.

PBMC were thawed, rested overnight, stained with GMM-loaded CD1B tetramer, a Live/Dead dye and anti-CD3, and then sorted on a FACS Aria II. The CD1B tetramers were loaded with C32 glucose monomycolate that had been purified from Rhodococcus equi. PBMC used for tetramer sorting had been depleted of CD14-expressing monocytes for a separate study before cryopreservation. Roughly 100,000 tetramer-negative cells were sorted from each donor and analyzed alongside the tetramer-positive cells. GMM-loaded CD1B tetramers were used to sort antigen-specific T cells from four healthy South African adults. The CDR3 numbers 14 residues from cysteine through phenylalanine. Just the 42-base CDR3 DNA is kept, in frame starting at base 1. The CDR1 and CDR2 encoded by the germline V gene are SQVTM and ANQGSEA. V is cut back by 6 bases and J by 5 bases, with 7 bases in the junction unmatched. On this clone: No per-base quality is available; no much larger clone lies one base away.

Broad study findings and their caveats: T cells that bind the CD1B-GMM tetramer with low affinity may have been missed by the stringent sort gate.

The rearranged chain carries TRBV29-1 and TRBJ1-3, with 10 bases aligning to TRBD1. The origin of this receptor is an adult woman with latent tuberculosis. Sample: CD1b-GMM tetramer-negative cells sorted from PBMCs. Interpreted using the paper, the cell subset or site label stands for: T cells not binding CD1B-GMM tetramer, sorted from same donor. The DNA sequence reads TGCAGCGTCATACCGGGACAGGGGAGAAACACCATATATTTT. It encodes CSVIPGQGRNTIYF.